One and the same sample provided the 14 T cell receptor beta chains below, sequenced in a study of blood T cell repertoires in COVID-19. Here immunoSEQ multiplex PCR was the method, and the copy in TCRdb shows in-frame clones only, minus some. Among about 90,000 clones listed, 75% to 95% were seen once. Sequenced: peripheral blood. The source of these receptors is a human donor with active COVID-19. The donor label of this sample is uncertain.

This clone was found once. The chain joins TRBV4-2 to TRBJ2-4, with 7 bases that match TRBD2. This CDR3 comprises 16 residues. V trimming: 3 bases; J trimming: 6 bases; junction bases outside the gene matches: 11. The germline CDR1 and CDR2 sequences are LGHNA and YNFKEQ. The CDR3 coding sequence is TGTGCCAGCAGCCAGGCCTTCCGGGAGGACGGAAACATTCAGTACTTC. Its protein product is CASSQAFREDGNIQYF.

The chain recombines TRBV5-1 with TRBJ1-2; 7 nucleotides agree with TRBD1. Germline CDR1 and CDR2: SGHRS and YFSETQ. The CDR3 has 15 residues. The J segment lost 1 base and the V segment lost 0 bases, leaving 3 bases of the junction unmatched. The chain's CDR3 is CASSLAGTDNYGYTF. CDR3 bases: TGCGCCAGCAGCTTGGCCGGGACAGATAACTATGGCTACACCTTC.

The CDR3 protein is CASSEMQVGEKLFF. CDR3 nucleotide sequence: TGTGCCAGCAGTGAAATGCAGGTCGGAGAAAAACTGTTTTTT. This sequence joins TRBV25-1 and TRBJ1-4; D not resolved. Trimming shortened V by 2 bases and J by 8 bases, and 12 bases separated the two germline ends. Per germline, CDR1 MGHDK and CDR2 SYGVNS. The CDR3 has 14 residues.

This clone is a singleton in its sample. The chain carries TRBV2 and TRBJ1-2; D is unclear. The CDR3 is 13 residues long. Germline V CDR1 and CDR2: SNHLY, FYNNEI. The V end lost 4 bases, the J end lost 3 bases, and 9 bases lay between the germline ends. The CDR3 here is CASSASGDYGYTF. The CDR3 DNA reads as TGTGCCAGCAGTGCTAGCGGGGACTATGGCTACACCTTC.

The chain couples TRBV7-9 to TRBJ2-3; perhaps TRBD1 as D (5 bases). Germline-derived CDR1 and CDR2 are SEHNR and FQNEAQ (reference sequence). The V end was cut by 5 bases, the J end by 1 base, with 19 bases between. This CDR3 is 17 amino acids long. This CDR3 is CASSTRNTGPGTDTQYF. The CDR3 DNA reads TGTGCCAGCAGCACCCGGAATACAGGCCCGGGCACAGATACGCAGTATTTT.

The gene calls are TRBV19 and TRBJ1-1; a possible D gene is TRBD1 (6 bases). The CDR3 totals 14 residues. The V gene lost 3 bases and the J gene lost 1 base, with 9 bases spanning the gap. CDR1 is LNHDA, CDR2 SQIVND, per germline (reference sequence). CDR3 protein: CASSINRENTEAFF. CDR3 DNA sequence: TGTGCCAGTAGTATTAACAGGGAGAACACTGAAGCTTTCTTT.

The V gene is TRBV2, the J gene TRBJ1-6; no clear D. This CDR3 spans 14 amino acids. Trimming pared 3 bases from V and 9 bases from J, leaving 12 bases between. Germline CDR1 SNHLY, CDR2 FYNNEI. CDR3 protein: CASSDGQPGSPLHF. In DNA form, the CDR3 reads TGTGCCAGCAGTGATGGGCAACCAGGTTCACCCCTCCACTTT.

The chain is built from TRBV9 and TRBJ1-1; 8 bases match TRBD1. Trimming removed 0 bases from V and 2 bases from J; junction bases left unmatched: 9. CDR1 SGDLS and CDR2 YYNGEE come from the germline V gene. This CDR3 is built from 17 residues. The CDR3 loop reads CASSVGGRTGPNTEAFF. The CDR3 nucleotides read TGTGCCAGCAGCGTAGGGGGACGGACAGGGCCTAACACTGAAGCTTTCTTT.

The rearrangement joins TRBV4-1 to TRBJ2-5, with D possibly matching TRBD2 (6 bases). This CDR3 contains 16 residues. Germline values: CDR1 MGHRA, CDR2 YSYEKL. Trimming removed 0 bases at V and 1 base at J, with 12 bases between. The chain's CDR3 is CASSQEGGGAQETQYF. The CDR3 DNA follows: TGCGCCAGCAGCCAAGAGGGCGGCGGGGCCCAAGAGACCCAGTACTTC.

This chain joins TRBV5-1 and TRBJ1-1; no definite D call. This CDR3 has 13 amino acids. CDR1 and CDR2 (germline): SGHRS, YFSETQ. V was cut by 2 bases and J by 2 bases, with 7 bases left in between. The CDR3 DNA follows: TGCGCCAGCAGCTTCGAGGCAAACACTGAAGCTTTCTTT. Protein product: CASSFEANTEAFF.

CDR3 in DNA: TGTGCCATCAGTGAGTCGATTGCTCTGGGGGCGAACGATGAGCAGTTCTTC. This translates into CAISESIALGANDEQFF. The rearrangement links TRBV10-3 to TRBJ2-1; tentatively, D is TRBD1 (6 bases). CDR1 and CDR2 from the germline V gene are ENHRY and SYGVKD. V was shortened by 0 bases and J by 8 bases, with 20 bases between the two germline ends. The CDR3 totals 17 residues.

Written as DNA, the CDR3 is TGTGCCAGCAGGGACAGGGGGCCCAGGGGAGGCTACACCTTC. Protein product: CASRDRGPRGGYTF. This sequence joins TRBV6-5 and TRBJ1-2; TRBD1 matches 11 bases. The V and J ends lost 6 bases and 8 bases, in that order; junction bases with no gene match: 8. Germline CDR1 is MNHEY and CDR2 is SVGAGI. This CDR3 has 14 residues.

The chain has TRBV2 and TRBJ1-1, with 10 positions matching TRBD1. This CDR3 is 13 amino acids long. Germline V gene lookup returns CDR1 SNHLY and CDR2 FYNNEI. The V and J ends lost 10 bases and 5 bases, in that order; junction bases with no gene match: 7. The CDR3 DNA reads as TGTGCCAACTGCCGGGGACAGGGGACTGAAGCTTTCTTT. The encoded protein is CANCRGQGTEAFF.

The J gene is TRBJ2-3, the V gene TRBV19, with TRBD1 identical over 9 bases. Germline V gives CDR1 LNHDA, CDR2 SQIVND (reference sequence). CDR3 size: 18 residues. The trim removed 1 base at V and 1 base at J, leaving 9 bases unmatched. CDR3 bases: TGTGCCAGTAGTATAGGGGACAGGGTATCCCTCCGCACAGATACGCAGTATTTT. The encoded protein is CASSIGDRVSLRTDTQYF.